This T cell receptor (beta chain) was recovered during a study of T-cell reconstitution after alpha-beta-depleted transplantation in children. In germline, CDR1 is KGHDR, CDR2 SFDVKD. This CDR3 is 16 amino acids long. Trimming took 4 bases from V and 7 from J, leaving 19 bases between them. Preparation of the TCRbeta library used unique molecular identifiers. TCRdb re-analysed the PCR reads in MiXCR, keeping a single row per CDR3 protein. The sample holds some 87,000 distinct CDR3 sequences; roughly a sixth are singletons and the top ten take roughly a fifth. Overall study findings and caveats: Surviving recipient T cells and thymic progenitors accounted for the high day-60 TCRbeta diversity observed in some patients. The main origin of T-cell counts and diversity one year after transplant was newly produced T cells. About two months after transplant, alpha-beta T cells reportedly came from several hundred expanded graft clones.

This clonotype was counted only a few times. Its target is not known. The TCR comes from a male patient between 2 and 15 years old who had a stem cell transplant for acute lymphoblastic leukemia, so the T cells may come from the graft donor. The chain is built from TRBV24-1 and TRBJ2-1, with D possibly matching TRBD1 (5 bases). The sequenced sample was PBMCs, mostly from graft donor cells, obtained 180 days after TCRalphabeta/CD19-depleted stem cell transplant. As DNA, the CDR3 is TGTGCCACCAGTGACCTAGGGCGTGGCAGGGCAAATGAGCAGTTCTTC. This translates into CATSDLGRGRANEQFF.